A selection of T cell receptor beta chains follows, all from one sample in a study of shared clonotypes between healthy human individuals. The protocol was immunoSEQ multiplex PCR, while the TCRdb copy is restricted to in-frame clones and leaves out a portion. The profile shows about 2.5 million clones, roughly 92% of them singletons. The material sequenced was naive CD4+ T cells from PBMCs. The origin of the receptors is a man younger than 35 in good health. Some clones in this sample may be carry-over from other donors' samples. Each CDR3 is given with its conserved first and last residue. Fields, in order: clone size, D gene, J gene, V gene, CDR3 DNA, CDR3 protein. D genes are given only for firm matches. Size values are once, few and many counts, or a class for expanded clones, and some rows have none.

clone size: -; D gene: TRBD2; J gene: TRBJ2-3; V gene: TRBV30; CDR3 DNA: TGTGCCTGGAGTAGAGGACTAGCGGGAGGTCCTGATACGCAGTATTTT; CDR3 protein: CAWSRGLAGGPDTQYF
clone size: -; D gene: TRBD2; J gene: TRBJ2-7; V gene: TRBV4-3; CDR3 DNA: TGCGCCAGCAGCCTCCTCGCCGGGACTAGCGGGGGGGTAGAGCAGTACTTC; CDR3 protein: CASSLLAGTSGGVEQYF
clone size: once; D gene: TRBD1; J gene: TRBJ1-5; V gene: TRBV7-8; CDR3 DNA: TGTGCCAGCAGACCAATACAGGGGCTCTATAGCAATCAGCCCCAGCATTTT; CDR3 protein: CASRPIQGLYSNQPQHF
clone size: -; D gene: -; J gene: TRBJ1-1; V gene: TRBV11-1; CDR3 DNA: TGTGCCAGCAGCCTACAGGGAGAAGCTTTCTTT; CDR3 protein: CASSLQGEAFF
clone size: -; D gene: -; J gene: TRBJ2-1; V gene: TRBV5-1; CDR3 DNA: TGCGCCAGCAGCTTGGTAGATCCGGGAGCGGAGCAGTTCTTC; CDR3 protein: CASSLVDPGAEQFF
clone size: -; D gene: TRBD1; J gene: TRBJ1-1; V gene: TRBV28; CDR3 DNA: TGTGCCAGCAGTTCGAAGGGACAGATGAACACTGAAGCTTTCTTT; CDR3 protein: CASSSKGQMNTEAFF
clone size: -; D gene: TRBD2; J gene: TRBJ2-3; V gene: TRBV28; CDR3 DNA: TGTGCCAGCAGGACCCCTCCCGGGACTAGCGGGAGGCCGGGGGATACGCAGTATTTT; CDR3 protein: CASRTPPGTSGRPGDTQYF
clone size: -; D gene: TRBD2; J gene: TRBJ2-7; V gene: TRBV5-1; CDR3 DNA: TGCGCCAGCAGCCCCCTAGCGGGGAGTAACTACGAGCAGTACTTC; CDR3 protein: CASSPLAGSNYEQYF
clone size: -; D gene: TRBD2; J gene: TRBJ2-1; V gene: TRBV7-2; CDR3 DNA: TGTGCCAGCAGCAAACGTAGCGGGAGCTCCTACAATGAGCAGTTCTTC; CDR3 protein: CASSKRSGSSYNEQFF
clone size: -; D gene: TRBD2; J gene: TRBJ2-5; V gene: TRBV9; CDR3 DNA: TGTGCCAGCAGCGTAGACGTCGGGGGGGACCCCCTGATCGGAGAGACCCAGTACTTC; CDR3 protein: CASSVDVGGDPLIGETQYF
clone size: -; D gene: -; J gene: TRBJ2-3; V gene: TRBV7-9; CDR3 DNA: TGTGCCAGCGGTCGTCCCCAGGGGCGAGATACGCAGTATTTT; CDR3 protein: CASGRPQGRDTQYF
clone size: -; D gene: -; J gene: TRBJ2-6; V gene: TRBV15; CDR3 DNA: TGTGCCACCAGCATAGGGGGGGCCAACGTCCTGACTTTC; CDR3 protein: CATSIGGANVLTF
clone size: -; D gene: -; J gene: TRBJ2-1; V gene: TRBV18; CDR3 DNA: TGTGCCAGCTCTAAAGGGCTCTACAATGAGCAGTTCTTC; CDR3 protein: CASSKGLYNEQFF
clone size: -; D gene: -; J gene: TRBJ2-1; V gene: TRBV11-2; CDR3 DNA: TGTGCCAGCAGCTTAATGACTAGTCCCTCCTCTGAGCAGTTCTTC; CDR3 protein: CASSLMTSPSSEQFF
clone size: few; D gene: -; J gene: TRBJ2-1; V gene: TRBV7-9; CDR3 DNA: TGTGCCAGCAGCTCGGTTAGCTCCTACAATGAGCAGTTCTTC; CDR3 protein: CASSSVSSYNEQFF
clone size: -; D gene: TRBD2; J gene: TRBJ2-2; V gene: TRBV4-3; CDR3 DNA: TGCGCCAGCAGCCAAGAGCTAGCGGGAGGCGCGTTCACCGGGGAGCTGTTTTTT; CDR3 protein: CASSQELAGGAFTGELFF
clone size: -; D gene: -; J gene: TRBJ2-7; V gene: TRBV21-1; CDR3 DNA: TGTGCCAGCAGCTTTCTCCCTCCGGGCCAGGTAGTCGACGAGCAGTACTTC; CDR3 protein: CASSFLPPGQVVDEQYF
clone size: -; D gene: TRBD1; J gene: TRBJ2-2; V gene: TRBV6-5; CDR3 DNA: TGTGCCAGCAGGACAGGGGGACCTAGCACCGGGGAGCTGTTTTTT; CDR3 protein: CASRTGGPSTGELFF
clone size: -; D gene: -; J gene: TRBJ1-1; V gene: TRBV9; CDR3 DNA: TGTGCCAGCAGCATCGTCACGTCAACTGAAGCTTTCTTT; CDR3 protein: CASSIVTSTEAFF
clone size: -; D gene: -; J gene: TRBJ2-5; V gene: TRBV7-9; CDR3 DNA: TGTGCCAGCAGCCCTAGGGCGGAGGGGGGGAGGGAGGAGACCCAGTACTTC; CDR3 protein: CASSPRAEGGREETQYF
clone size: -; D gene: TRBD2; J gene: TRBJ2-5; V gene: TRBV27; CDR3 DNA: TGTGCCAGCAGTTTCCGCGGACTAGCGGGAGGGGGAGAGACCCAGTACTTC; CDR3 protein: CASSFRGLAGGGETQYF
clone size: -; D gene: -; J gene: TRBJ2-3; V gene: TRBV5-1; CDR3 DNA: TGCGCCAGCAGCTTGGGCGGGCGCACAGATACGCAGTATTTT; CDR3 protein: CASSLGGRTDTQYF
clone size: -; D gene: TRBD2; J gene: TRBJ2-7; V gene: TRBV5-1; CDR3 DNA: TGCGCCAGCAGCCGTCAGCTCGGGAGGGGGGGCCCCGCGAGTGGGGAGCAGTACTTC; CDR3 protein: CASSRQLGRGGPASGEQYF
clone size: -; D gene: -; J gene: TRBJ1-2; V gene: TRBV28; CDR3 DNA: TGTGCCAGCAGTTCAGCCGCTGGCTACACCTTC; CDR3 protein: CASSSAAGYTF
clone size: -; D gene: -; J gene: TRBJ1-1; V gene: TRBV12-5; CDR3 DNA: TGTGCTAGTGGTTTGGGATACAGCCGGGAGGACACTGAAGCTTTCTTT; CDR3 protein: CASGLGYSREDTEAFF
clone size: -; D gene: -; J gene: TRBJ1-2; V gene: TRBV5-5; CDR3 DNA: TGTGCCAGCAGCCCCGCAGGACATCCTAACTATGGCTACACCTTC; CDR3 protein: CASSPAGHPNYGYTF
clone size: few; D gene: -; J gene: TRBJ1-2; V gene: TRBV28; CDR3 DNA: TGTGCCAGCAGACGGGAGGGCTACACCTTC; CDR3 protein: CASRREGYTF
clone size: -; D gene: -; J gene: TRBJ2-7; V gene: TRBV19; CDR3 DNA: TGTGCCAGTAGCCGGTTGGGGGCTAGCGGAGCCTACGAGCAGTACTTC; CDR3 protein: CASSRLGASGAYEQYF
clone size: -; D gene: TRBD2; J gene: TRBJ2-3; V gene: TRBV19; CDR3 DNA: TGTGCCAGTAGTCCCGGGACTAGCGGGAGGTGGTTTGCAGATACGCAGTATTTT; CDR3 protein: CASSPGTSGRWFADTQYF
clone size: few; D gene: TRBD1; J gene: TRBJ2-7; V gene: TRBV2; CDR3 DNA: TGTGCCAGCAGTGCAACGGGACAGGGGTCCTACGAGCAGTACTTC; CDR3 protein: CASSATGQGSYEQYF